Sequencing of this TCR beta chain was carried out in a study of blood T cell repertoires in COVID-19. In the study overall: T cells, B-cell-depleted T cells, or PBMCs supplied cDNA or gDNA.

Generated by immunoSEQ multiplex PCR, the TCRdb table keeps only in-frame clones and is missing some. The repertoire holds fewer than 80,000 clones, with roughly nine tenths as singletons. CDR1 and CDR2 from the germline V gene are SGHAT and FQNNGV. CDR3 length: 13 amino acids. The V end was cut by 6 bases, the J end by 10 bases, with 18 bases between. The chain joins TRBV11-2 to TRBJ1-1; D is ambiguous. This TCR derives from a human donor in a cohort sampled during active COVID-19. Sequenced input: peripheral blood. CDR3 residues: CASSLRGGFRAFF. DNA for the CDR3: TGTGCCAGCAGTCTCAGAGGAGGGTTTAGAGCTTTCTTT. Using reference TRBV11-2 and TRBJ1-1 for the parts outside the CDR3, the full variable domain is EAGVAQSPRYKIIEKRQSVAFWCNPISGHATLYWYQQILGQGPKLLIQFQNNGVVDDSQLPKDRFSAERLKGVDSTLKIQPAKLEDSAVYLCASSLRGGFRAFFGQGTRLTVV.